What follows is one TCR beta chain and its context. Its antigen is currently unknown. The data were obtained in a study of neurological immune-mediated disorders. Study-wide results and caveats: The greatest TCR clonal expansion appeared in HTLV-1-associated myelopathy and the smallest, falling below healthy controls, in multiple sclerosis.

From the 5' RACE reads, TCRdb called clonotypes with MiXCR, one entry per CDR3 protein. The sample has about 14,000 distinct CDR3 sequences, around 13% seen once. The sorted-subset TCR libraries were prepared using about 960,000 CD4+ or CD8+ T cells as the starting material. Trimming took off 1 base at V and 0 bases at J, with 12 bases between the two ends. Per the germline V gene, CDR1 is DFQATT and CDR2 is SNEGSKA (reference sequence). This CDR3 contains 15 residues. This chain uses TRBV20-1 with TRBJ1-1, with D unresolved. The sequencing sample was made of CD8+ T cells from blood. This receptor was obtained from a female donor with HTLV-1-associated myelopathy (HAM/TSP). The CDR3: CSARVPNGLNTEAFF. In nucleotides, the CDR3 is TGCAGTGCTAGAGTTCCTAACGGGCTGAACACTGAAGCTTTCTTT.